A selection of T cell receptor beta chains follows, all from one sample in a study of Ad26.COV2.S vaccination and SARS-CoV-2 variants. The assay was immunoSEQ multiplex PCR, and TCRdb's table has in-frame clones only and misses some. The sample yields roughly 500,000 clones, nearly 90% seen once. This material consisted of peripheral blood, taken in a trial of Ad26.COV2.S vaccine versus placebo. These receptors originate from a person between 18 and 60 years old who received the Ad26.COV2.S COVID-19 vaccine or a placebo. Each CDR3 is given with its conserved first and last residue. Each record gives: D gene, clone size, J gene, V gene, CDR3 length, CDR3 DNA, CDR3 protein. D genes are given only for firm matches. Only some rows state a clone size, as once, few, many or a class for expanded clones.

d_call: .; clone_size: .; j_call: TRBJ1-4; v_call: TRBV28; cdr3_length: 14; cdr3_nt: TGTGCCAGCAGTTTTGACAGTCCTAATGAAAAACTGTTTTTT; cdr3_aa: CASSFDSPNEKLFF
d_call: .; clone_size: once; j_call: TRBJ1-3; v_call: TRBV5-1; cdr3_length: 16; cdr3_nt: TGCGCCAGCAGCTTGGGGCTTGGTGGAACTGGAAACACCATATATTTT; cdr3_aa: CASSLGLGGTGNTIYF
d_call: .; clone_size: .; j_call: TRBJ2-1; v_call: TRBV12-3/TRBV12-4; cdr3_length: 10; cdr3_nt: TGTGCCAGCAGTTTATATGAGCAGTTCTTC; cdr3_aa: CASSLYEQFF
d_call: .; clone_size: .; j_call: TRBJ2-1; v_call: TRBV5-1; cdr3_length: 14; cdr3_nt: TGCGCCAGCCGAGCGCTAGCAAATTACAATGAGCAGTTCTTC; cdr3_aa: CASRALANYNEQFF
d_call: .; clone_size: .; j_call: TRBJ1-1; v_call: TRBV6-2/TRBV6-3; cdr3_length: 12; cdr3_nt: TGTGCCAGCAGTTACCAGGGGCCCGTAGCTTTCTTT; cdr3_aa: CASSYQGPVAFF
d_call: TRBD1; clone_size: .; j_call: TRBJ1-2; v_call: TRBV5-5; cdr3_length: 12; cdr3_nt: TGTGCCAGCAGCTTCGGGACAGGGTTTGCGTCCTTC; cdr3_aa: CASSFGTGFASF
d_call: .; clone_size: .; j_call: TRBJ2-3; v_call: TRBV7-2; cdr3_length: 15; cdr3_nt: TGTGCCAGCAGCTTAGTTGGGCTGAGCACAGATACGCAGTATTTT; cdr3_aa: CASSLVGLSTDTQYF
d_call: .; clone_size: .; j_call: TRBJ1-5; v_call: TRBV10-3; cdr3_length: 13; cdr3_nt: TGTGCCATCAGTGCCGGCAACAATCAGCCCCAGCATTTT; cdr3_aa: CAISAGNNQPQHF
d_call: .; clone_size: .; j_call: TRBJ2-2; v_call: TRBV4-1; cdr3_length: 15; cdr3_nt: TGCGCCAGCAGCCCAAGATCACAAAACACCGGGGAGCTGTTTTTT; cdr3_aa: CASSPRSQNTGELFF
d_call: .; clone_size: .; j_call: TRBJ1-4; v_call: TRBV28; cdr3_length: 13; cdr3_nt: TGTGCCACCCCGGGAACAGGAAATGAAAAACTGTTTTTT; cdr3_aa: CATPGTGNEKLFF
d_call: .; clone_size: .; j_call: TRBJ2-5; v_call: TRBV12-3/TRBV12-4; cdr3_length: 13; cdr3_nt: TGTGCCAGCAGTTTATCAGAGATGGGGGCCCAGTACTTC; cdr3_aa: CASSLSEMGAQYF
d_call: TRBD1; clone_size: .; j_call: TRBJ2-7; v_call: TRBV9; cdr3_length: 15; cdr3_nt: TGTGCCAGCAGCGCCACAGGGGGCGCAATAGGTGAGCAGTACTTC; cdr3_aa: CASSATGGAIGEQYF
d_call: .; clone_size: .; j_call: TRBJ1-6; v_call: TRBV7-2; cdr3_length: 14; cdr3_nt: TGTGCCAGCAGCTGGGGAGCCAGTAATTCACCCCTCCACTTT; cdr3_aa: CASSWGASNSPLHF
d_call: .; clone_size: .; j_call: TRBJ1-4; v_call: TRBV19; cdr3_length: 11; cdr3_nt: TGTGCCAGTAGCCGTAGTGAAAAACTGTTTTTT; cdr3_aa: CASSRSEKLFF
d_call: .; clone_size: .; j_call: TRBJ2-3; v_call: TRBV7-9; cdr3_length: 14; cdr3_nt: TGTGCCAGCAGCGCGCCCCGGGGGACAGATACGCAGTATTTT; cdr3_aa: CASSAPRGTDTQYF
d_call: TRBD1; clone_size: .; j_call: TRBJ1-2; v_call: TRBV2; cdr3_length: 14; cdr3_nt: TGTGCCAGCTGTGTACAGGGGGCTAACTATGGCTACACCTTC; cdr3_aa: CASCVQGANYGYTF
d_call: TRBD1; clone_size: once; j_call: TRBJ1-3; v_call: TRBV6-1; cdr3_length: 16; cdr3_nt: TGTGCCAGCAGTGTTCGTTCGGCAGGGGGAGGAAACACCATATATTTT; cdr3_aa: CASSVRSAGGGNTIYF
d_call: TRBD2; clone_size: .; j_call: TRBJ2-5; v_call: TRBV11-2; cdr3_length: 14; cdr3_nt: TGTGCCAGCAGCTCCGGGACTAATAAAGAGACCCAGTACTTC; cdr3_aa: CASSSGTNKETQYF
d_call: .; clone_size: .; j_call: TRBJ2-5; v_call: TRBV12-5; cdr3_length: 13; cdr3_nt: TGTGCTAGTGGTCTTGACAGAGGAGAGACCCAGTACTTC; cdr3_aa: CASGLDRGETQYF
d_call: .; clone_size: .; j_call: TRBJ1-1; v_call: TRBV6-5; cdr3_length: 13; cdr3_nt: TGTGCCAGCAGTTACGCCGGGCGAACTGAAGCTTTCTTT; cdr3_aa: CASSYAGRTEAFF
d_call: .; clone_size: .; j_call: TRBJ1-5; v_call: TRBV5-4; cdr3_length: 16; cdr3_nt: TGTGCCAGCAGCCGAGGAGGGGCGGGGGGCAATCAGCCCCAGCATTTT; cdr3_aa: CASSRGGAGGNQPQHF
d_call: .; clone_size: .; j_call: TRBJ2-7; v_call: TRBV24-1; cdr3_length: 14; cdr3_nt: TGTGCCACCAGTGATTTTCAGCCGCCGTACGAGCAGTACTTC; cdr3_aa: CATSDFQPPYEQYF
d_call: .; clone_size: .; j_call: TRBJ2-5; v_call: TRBV4-1; cdr3_length: 14; cdr3_nt: TGCGCCAGCAGCCAAAGGCAGGGTTTAGAGACCCAGTACTTC; cdr3_aa: CASSQRQGLETQYF
d_call: TRBD2; clone_size: few; j_call: TRBJ2-1; v_call: TRBV11-3; cdr3_length: 15; cdr3_nt: TGTGCCAGCAGCTCCCGACTCCTGGCGGGAGCGGGTCAGTTCTTC; cdr3_aa: CASSSRLLAGAGQFF
d_call: TRBD1; clone_size: .; j_call: TRBJ2-5; v_call: TRBV5-6; cdr3_length: 15; cdr3_nt: TGTGCCAGCAAGTCAGGGGGCTTTACCCAAGAGACCCAGTACTTC; cdr3_aa: CASKSGGFTQETQYF
d_call: .; clone_size: few; j_call: TRBJ1-3; v_call: TRBV3-1/TRBV3-2; cdr3_length: 13; cdr3_nt: TGTGCCAGCAGCCCCGGCGGGGGGAACACCATATATTTT; cdr3_aa: CASSPGGGNTIYF
d_call: .; clone_size: .; j_call: TRBJ2-7; v_call: TRBV6-6; cdr3_length: 14; cdr3_nt: TGTGCCAGCAGTTTTCCGGGGGAAGCCTACGAGCAGTACTTC; cdr3_aa: CASSFPGEAYEQYF
d_call: TRBD2; clone_size: .; j_call: TRBJ2-1; v_call: TRBV2; cdr3_length: 16; cdr3_nt: TGTGCCAGCAGTGAAGCGGGGGGGTCAGCCTACAATGAGCAGTTCTTC; cdr3_aa: CASSEAGGSAYNEQFF
d_call: TRBD2; clone_size: .; j_call: TRBJ2-6; v_call: TRBV6-2/TRBV6-3; cdr3_length: 18; cdr3_nt: TGTGCCAGCGGCCGCTTACTAGCGGGGGGGCCCGGGGCCAACGTCCTGACTTTC; cdr3_aa: CASGRLLAGGPGANVLTF
d_call: .; clone_size: .; j_call: TRBJ2-5; v_call: TRBV4-1; cdr3_length: 15; cdr3_nt: TGCGCCAGCAGCCAAGAATCCTACGTAGGGGGGACCCAGTACTTC; cdr3_aa: CASSQESYVGGTQYF
d_call: .; clone_size: .; j_call: TRBJ1-6; v_call: TRBV7-2; cdr3_length: 15; cdr3_nt: TGTGCCAGCAGCTTAGGAGGGGCCGTGAATTCACCCCTCCACTTT; cdr3_aa: CASSLGGAVNSPLHF
d_call: TRBD2; clone_size: .; j_call: TRBJ2-1; v_call: TRBV24-1; cdr3_length: 16; cdr3_nt: TGTGCCACCAGTGAATCGGGACTAGCGGGACCTAAAGAGCAGTTCTTC; cdr3_aa: CATSESGLAGPKEQFF
d_call: .; clone_size: .; j_call: TRBJ1-6; v_call: TRBV5-1; cdr3_length: 16; cdr3_nt: TGCGCCAGCAGCACAGGGAGAAGTACCTATAATTCACCCCTCCACTTT; cdr3_aa: CASSTGRSTYNSPLHF
d_call: .; clone_size: .; j_call: TRBJ2-7; v_call: TRBV7-9; cdr3_length: 13; cdr3_nt: TGTGCCAGCAGCTCCGGTTGGTCCTACGAGCAGTACTTC; cdr3_aa: CASSSGWSYEQYF
d_call: TRBD2; clone_size: .; j_call: TRBJ2-3; v_call: TRBV29-1; cdr3_length: 16; cdr3_nt: TGCAGCGTTGAAGATCGGGAGGGAGCCCCCCCCAATACGCAGTATTTT; cdr3_aa: CSVEDREGAPPNTQYF
d_call: .; clone_size: .; j_call: TRBJ1-4; v_call: TRBV28; cdr3_length: 12; cdr3_nt: TGTGCCAGTCTAGGGGCCAATGAAAAACTGTTTTTT; cdr3_aa: CASLGANEKLFF
d_call: TRBD1; clone_size: .; j_call: TRBJ1-5; v_call: TRBV15; cdr3_length: 16; cdr3_nt: TGTGCCACCAGCAGAGAATGGACAGGGGGCGGTCAGCCCCAGCATTTT; cdr3_aa: CATSREWTGGGQPQHF
d_call: .; clone_size: .; j_call: TRBJ1-1; v_call: TRBV7-9; cdr3_length: 14; cdr3_nt: TGTGCCAGCAGCCCATCCCGGGGGGGAGACAGGGCTTTCTTT; cdr3_aa: CASSPSRGGDRAFF
d_call: .; clone_size: once; j_call: TRBJ1-5; v_call: TRBV28; cdr3_length: 14; cdr3_nt: TGTGCCAGCAGACCGACAGGACGGGGTTCGGCCCAGCATTTT; cdr3_aa: CASRPTGRGSAQHF
d_call: .; clone_size: once; j_call: TRBJ2-3; v_call: TRBV19; cdr3_length: 14; cdr3_nt: TGTGCCACACGCCCACAGGACCACGGAGATACGCAGTATTTT; cdr3_aa: CATRPQDHGDTQYF
d_call: .; clone_size: .; j_call: TRBJ1-5; v_call: TRBV12-2; cdr3_length: 18; cdr3_nt: TGTGCAAGTCGCTCCCCCCTCCGGGCGGCGGATGGCAATCAGCCCCAGCATTTT; cdr3_aa: CASRSPLRAADGNQPQHF
d_call: .; clone_size: .; j_call: TRBJ2-1; v_call: TRBV12-5; cdr3_length: 13; cdr3_nt: TGTGCTAGTGGTTTGTACTCCTACAATGAGCAGTTCTTC; cdr3_aa: CASGLYSYNEQFF
d_call: TRBD2; clone_size: once; j_call: TRBJ2-2; v_call: TRBV29-1; cdr3_length: 17; cdr3_nt: TGCAGCGTCAATAGACTAGCGGGGGTAGGGGACACCGGGGAGCTGTTTTTT; cdr3_aa: CSVNRLAGVGDTGELFF
d_call: .; clone_size: .; j_call: TRBJ1-2; v_call: TRBV6-2/TRBV6-3; cdr3_length: 15; cdr3_nt: TGTGCCAGCAGTCGTCTCCCGGGACTGTTCTATGGCTACACCTTC; cdr3_aa: CASSRLPGLFYGYTF
d_call: .; clone_size: once; j_call: TRBJ2-1; v_call: TRBV27; cdr3_length: 13; cdr3_nt: TGTGCCAGCAGTTTCCGCCGCAGGCCTGAGCAGTTCTTC; cdr3_aa: CASSFRRRPEQFF
d_call: .; clone_size: few; j_call: TRBJ1-1; v_call: TRBV6-5; cdr3_length: 14; cdr3_nt: TGTGCCAGCAGTAGCACTCAATGGGGTACTGAAGCTTTCTTT; cdr3_aa: CASSSTQWGTEAFF
d_call: .; clone_size: .; j_call: TRBJ2-2; v_call: TRBV15; cdr3_length: 11; cdr3_nt: TGTGCCACCAGCAGCCTCGGGGAGCTGTTTTTT; cdr3_aa: CATSSLGELFF
d_call: .; clone_size: .; j_call: TRBJ1-3; v_call: TRBV7-6; cdr3_length: 16; cdr3_nt: TGTGCCAGCAGCTTAGGTGTGGGCCGCTGGGGAAACACCATATATTTT; cdr3_aa: CASSLGVGRWGNTIYF
d_call: TRBD1; clone_size: once; j_call: TRBJ1-3; v_call: TRBV5-6; cdr3_length: 15; cdr3_nt: TGTGCCAGCAGCTCTGACAGGGAAACGGGAAACACCATATATTTT; cdr3_aa: CASSSDRETGNTIYF
d_call: .; clone_size: .; j_call: TRBJ2-2; v_call: TRBV19; cdr3_length: 14; cdr3_nt: TGTGCCAGTAGTATTGACTTACTAGTCGGGGAGCTGTTTTTT; cdr3_aa: CASSIDLLVGELFF
d_call: TRBD1; clone_size: .; j_call: TRBJ1-4; v_call: TRBV30; cdr3_length: 14; cdr3_nt: TGTGCCTGGAGTAGGGACAGTGGGAATGAAAAACTGTTTTTT; cdr3_aa: CAWSRDSGNEKLFF
d_call: .; clone_size: .; j_call: TRBJ2-3; v_call: TRBV4-3; cdr3_length: 13; cdr3_nt: TGCGCCAGCAGCCAAGATCTTATTGATACGCAGTATTTT; cdr3_aa: CASSQDLIDTQYF
d_call: .; clone_size: once; j_call: TRBJ2-7; v_call: TRBV5-1; cdr3_length: 13; cdr3_nt: TGCGCCAGCAGACGGGATACAGGGATCGAGCAGTACTTC; cdr3_aa: CASRRDTGIEQYF